Each of the 20 T cell receptor beta chains below was sequenced from the same sample in a study of OX40 agonist ivuxolimab in advanced cancers. The table came from immunoSEQ multiplex PCR; TCRdb's copy has only in-frame clones and leaves some out. This table has roughly 100,000 clones, 90% appearing once. The sequences come from CD4+ or CD8+ T cells sorted from blood, collected in a trial of the OX40 agonist ivuxolimab. These TCRs come from an adult with an advanced solid tumor such as melanoma, head and neck, liver or kidney cancer.

This chain connects TRBV11-3 to TRBJ1-3; the D gene is possibly TRBD1 (6 bases). The CDR3 is 14 amino acids. Germline V lookup: CDR1 SGHNT, CDR2 YENEEA. The V end was cut by 5 bases, the J end by 4 bases, with 12 bases between. CDR3 DNA: TGTGCCAGCAGCACATTAGGGGGGGGAAACACCATATATTTT. Its translation is CASSTLGGGNTIYF.

Only one count was recorded for this clone. V is TRBV7-2 and J is TRBJ2-7, with D unclear. CDR1 and CDR2 (germline): SGHTA, FQGNSA. The V end was cut by 2 bases, the J end by 0 bases, with 20 bases between. The CDR3 covers 18 residues. This chain's CDR3 is CASSLRESQNLLSYEQYF. For the CDR3, the DNA is TGTGCCAGCAGCTTAAGGGAATCCCAAAACCTCCTCTCCTACGAGCAGTACTTC.

The chain carries TRBV19 and TRBJ1-5, with TRBD1 as a possible D gene (6 bases). V lost 6 bases and J lost 6, with 15 bases in between. The CDR3 covers 14 residues. CDR1 is LNHDA and CDR2 is SQIVND in the germline V gene (reference sequence). The DNA of the CDR3 is TGTGCCAGTAGCCCGGAGGGGGGCAGTCAGCCCCAGCATTTT. Translating it yields CASSPEGGSQPQHF. The full variable domain, rest sourced from reference TRBV19 and TRBJ1-5, is DGGITQSPKYLFRKEGQNVTLSCEQNLNHDAMYWYRQDPGQGLRLIYYSQIVNDFQKGDIAEGYSVSREKKESFPLTVTSAQKNPTAFYLCASSPEGGSQPQHFGDGTRLSIL.

The chain combines TRBV19 with TRBJ1-2, with unresolved D. The V gene lost 0 bases and the J gene lost 6 bases, with 14 bases spanning the gap. Germline CDR1 and CDR2: LNHDA and SQIVND (reference sequence). The CDR3 totals 15 residues. In DNA form, the CDR3 reads TGTGCCAGTAGTATAGATCTCACGCGTGTCGATGGCTACACCTTC. It codes for CASSIDLTRVDGYTF.

This rearrangement joins TRBV5-1 to TRBJ2-2, with 8 nucleotides matching TRBD1. Germline CDR1 and CDR2: SGHRS and YFSETQ. The CDR3 has 14 residues. V was clipped by 7 bases and J by 5 bases; unmatched bases: 7. The CDR3 loop reads CASSRTGITGELFF. The CDR3 bases are TGCGCCAGCTCTAGGACAGGGATAACCGGGGAGCTGTTTTTT.

The chain carries TRBV20-1 and TRBJ2-1; D gene uncertain. This CDR3 has 10 residues. CDR1 and CDR2 (germline): DFQATT, SNEGSKA (reference sequence). Between the trimmed V and J ends, which lost 3 bases and 9 bases, there was a span of 6 bases. The CDR3: CSASNVEQFF. The DNA of the CDR3 is TGCAGTGCTAGTAATGTTGAGCAGTTCTTC.

This chain links TRBV9 with TRBJ2-3, with TRBD2 matching 11 bases. CDR3 size: 15 residues. CDR1 SGDLS and CDR2 YYNGEE come from the germline V gene. J gave up 4 bases and V 4 bases, and 5 bases lay outside the gene matches. CDR3 sequence (DNA): TGTGCCAGCAGCACTACTAGCGGGGGCGCAGATACGCAGTATTTT. Encoded protein: CASSTTSGGADTQYF.

The chain recombines TRBV5-8 with TRBJ1-6; D unresolved. Trimming took off 0 bases at V and 6 bases at J, with 10 bases between the two ends. This CDR3 region has 15 residues. The germline V gene has CDR1 SGHTS and CDR2 YDEGEE. The CDR3 loop is CASSLVRPPNSPLHF. The CDR3 nucleotides are TGTGCCAGCAGCTTGGTCAGGCCCCCTAATTCACCCCTCCACTTT.

CDR3 region: CASSLVIGEKLFF. The DNA of the CDR3 is TGTGCCAGCAGCTTGGTCATAGGTGAAAAACTGTTTTTT. The chain combines TRBV5-5 with TRBJ1-4; no reliable D call. V lost 0 bases and J lost 7, with 7 bases in between. Germline CDR1 reads SGHKS; CDR2 reads YYEKEE (reference sequence). This CDR3 is built from 13 residues.

The chain carries TRBV7-2 and TRBJ1-2; D ambiguous. The CDR3 totals 13 residues. V was shortened by 1 base and J by 4 bases, with 7 bases between the two germline ends. The germline V gene encodes CDR1 SGHTA and CDR2 FQGNSA. The CDR3 DNA sequence: TGTGCCAGCAGCTTAGGCCCCACCTATGGCTACACCTTC. As protein: CASSLGPTYGYTF.

This chain connects TRBV28 to TRBJ2-2; 9 bases line up with TRBD1. Germline CDR1 and CDR2: MDHEN and SYDVKM. J was trimmed by 2 bases and V by 7 bases; bases with no gene match: 2. This CDR3 region has 14 residues. The CDR3 loop reads CASKTGGNTGELFF. The CDR3 nucleotides read TGTGCCAGCAAGACAGGGGGTAACACCGGGGAGCTGTTTTTT.

The chain couples TRBV30 to TRBJ1-5; no clear D. Germline values: CDR1 GTSNPN, CDR2 SVGIG (reference sequence). V was cut by 0 bases and J by 0 bases, with 6 bases left in between. The CDR3 is 14 amino acids. The CDR3 reads CAWSVSYSNQPQHF. The DNA of the CDR3 is TGTGCCTGGAGTGTATCTTATAGCAATCAGCCCCAGCATTTT.

The rearrangement uses TRBV6-1 and TRBJ2-5, with D unclear. CDR3 size: 12 residues. Trimming removed 4 bases from V and 7 bases from J, with 10 bases in between. Looked up from germline, CDR1 is MNHNS and CDR2 is SASEGT. In DNA form, the CDR3 reads TGTGCCAGCAGTGGGGCGCCGACGACCCAGTACTTC. This gives the protein CASSGAPTTQYF.

The chain has TRBV5-6 and TRBJ2-7; the D gene is possibly TRBD1 (6 bases). CDR3 length: 13 amino acids. The germline V and J ends were trimmed by 5 bases and 2 bases, with 11 bases remaining between them. The germline gives CDR1 SGHDT, CDR2 YYEEEE. CDR3 amino acids: CASSRDTTYEQYF. CDR3 bases: TGTGCCAGCAGTCGGGACACTACCTACGAGCAGTACTTC.

In this sample, this clone turned up a few times. The chain links TRBV9 to TRBJ2-3, with TRBD2 matching 11 bases. The CDR3 loop spans 17 amino acids. Per germline, CDR1 SGDLS and CDR2 YYNGEE. The V gene end was trimmed by 0 bases and the J gene end by 1 base; junction bases not matched to a gene: 4. The CDR3 region is CASSVASGGRGTDTQYF. CDR3 in DNA: TGTGCCAGCAGCGTAGCTAGCGGGGGGCGGGGCACAGATACGCAGTATTTT.

A few counts support this clone. The chain carries TRBV30 and TRBJ1-5; D unclear. Germline loops: CDR1 GTSNPN, CDR2 SVGIG (reference sequence). This CDR3 has 12 amino acids. V gave up 0 bases and J gave up 3 bases, with 3 bases separating them. For the CDR3, the DNA is TGTGCCTGGAGTGTACACAATCAGCCCCAGCATTTT. Protein product: CAWSVHNQPQHF. The full variable domain, completed using reference TRBV30 and TRBJ1-5, is SQTIHQWPATLVQPVGSPLSLECTVEGTSNPNLYWYRQAAGRGLQLLFYSVGIGQISSEVPQNLSASRPQDRQFILSSKKLLLSDSGFYLCAWSVHNQPQHFGDGTRLSIL.

This chain joins TRBV7-6 and TRBJ2-3, with 15 bases matching TRBD2. V shed 5 bases, J shed 2 bases, and the junction held 11 bases outside the gene matches. Germline loops: CDR1 SGHVS, CDR2 FNYEAQ. This CDR3 region has 19 residues. The CDR3 protein is CASSSKGTSGGFNTDTQYF. DNA of the CDR3: TGTGCCAGCAGCAGCAAAGGGACTAGCGGGGGGTTTAACACAGATACGCAGTATTTT. Together with reference TRBV7-6 and TRBJ2-3, the CDR3 gives the full variable domain: GAGVSQSPRYKVTKRGQDVALRCDPISGHVSLYWYRQALGQGPEFLTYFNYEAQQDKSGLPNDRFSAERPEGSISTLTIQRTEQRDSAMYRCASSSKGTSGGFNTDTQYFGPGTRLTVL.

The chain links TRBV19 to TRBJ2-7; 9 positions match TRBD1. The CDR3 loop spans 15 amino acids. V dropped 4 bases and J dropped 2; count of bases not matched to a gene: 6. Germline V gene data show CDR1 as LNHDA and CDR2 as SQIVND (reference sequence). This CDR3 reads CASSTTDRGTYEQYF. CDR3 in DNA: TGTGCCAGTAGTACCACCGACAGGGGGACCTACGAGCAGTACTTC.

The rearrangement uses TRBV7-2 and TRBJ2-7; 9 bases line up with TRBD1. The CDR3 is 14 residues long. Germline CDR1 is SGHTA and CDR2 is FQGNSA. V shed 7 bases and J 2 bases; nucleotides not matched to a gene: 6. DNA of the CDR3: TGTGCCAGCACCCCCGGGACAGGGCCCTACGAGCAGTACTTC. Its translation: CASTPGTGPYEQYF.

This chain joins TRBV19 and TRBJ1-3, with D tentatively TRBD1 (6 bases). The CDR3 totals 17 residues. Germline CDR1 is LNHDA and CDR2 is SQIVND (reference sequence). The germline V and J ends were trimmed by 7 bases and 1 base, with 20 bases remaining between them. CDR3 amino acids: CASTDRGGEPSGNTIYF. CDR3 bases: TGTGCCAGTACCGACCGGGGGGGCGAACCTTCTGGAAACACCATATATTTT.